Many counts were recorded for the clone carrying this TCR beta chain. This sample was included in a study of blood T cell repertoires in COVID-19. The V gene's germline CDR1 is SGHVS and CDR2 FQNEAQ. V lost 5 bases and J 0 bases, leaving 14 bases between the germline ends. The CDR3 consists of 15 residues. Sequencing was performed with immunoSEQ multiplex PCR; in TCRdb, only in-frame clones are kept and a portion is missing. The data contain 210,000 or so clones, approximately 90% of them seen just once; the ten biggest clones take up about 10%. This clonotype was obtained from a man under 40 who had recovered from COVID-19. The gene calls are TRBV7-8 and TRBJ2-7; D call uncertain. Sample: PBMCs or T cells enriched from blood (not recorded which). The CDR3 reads CASSQAQRGSYEQYF. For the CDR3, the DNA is TGTGCCAGCAGCCAAGCCCAGCGCGGCTCCTACGAGCAGTACTTC.